This TCR beta chain was recorded in a study of T-cell memory formation after mild COVID-19. Background on the study: Largely, TCR clusters stayed within a single donor.

This clonotype was counted a few times. The antigen remains undetermined. CDR1 is DFQATT and CDR2 is SNEGSKA in the germline V gene (reference sequence). The CDR3 contains 14 residues. Between the trimmed V and J ends, which lost 7 bases and 0 bases, there was a span of 10 bases. TCRdb itself ran the 5' RACE reads through MiXCR, one entry per CDR3 protein. This sample has hundreds of thousands of distinct CDR3 sequences; around 19% occur once, and the top ten carry 7.5% to 9.5%. General observations from the study: Clones that contracted clustered mainly in CM and EM if CD4+ and in EMRA if CD8+. Second-wave clones that peaked on day 37 lacked confirmed SARS-CoV-2 specificity.

The TCR sequence derives from an adult woman who had mild COVID-19 (a few samples of this study predate the infection). Cell type and time point are not known. Sequencing was carried out using PBMCs or a T cell subset sorted from them (not recorded which). The chain carries TRBV20-1 and TRBJ2-6; possibly TRBD1 for D (6 bases). CDR3 sequence (DNA): TGCAGTGGACGACAGGCCTCTGGGGCCAACGTCCTGACTTTC. It yields the protein CSGRQASGANVLTF.